One T cell receptor (beta chain) is described in this entry. CDR1 is MNHEY and CDR2 is SMNVEV in the germline V gene (reference sequence). V gave up 1 base and J gave up 2 bases; unmatched junction bases: 2. The CDR3 has 16 residues. This entry comes from a study of PD-L1 blockade in urothelial cancer. For the study at large: A median blood sample held about 150,000 T cells and tens of thousands of unique TCRs.

Every PCR received spiked-in synthetic TCR analog templates. This table comes from immunoSEQ multiplex PCR, and its TCRdb copy is limited to in-frame clones, with some not included. Of roughly 16,000 clones listed, approximately 86% are singletons. Sequencing used PBMCs, obtained around atezolizumab (anti-PD-L1) treatment. This receptor was obtained from a man aged 50 to 60 with urothelial cancer. The chain employs TRBV27 and TRBJ2-7; 13 positions agree with TRBD2. The CDR3 spells CASSLLGLAGTYEQYF. The CDR3 DNA sequence: TGTGCCAGCAGTTTATTGGGACTAGCGGGAACCTACGAGCAGTACTTC.